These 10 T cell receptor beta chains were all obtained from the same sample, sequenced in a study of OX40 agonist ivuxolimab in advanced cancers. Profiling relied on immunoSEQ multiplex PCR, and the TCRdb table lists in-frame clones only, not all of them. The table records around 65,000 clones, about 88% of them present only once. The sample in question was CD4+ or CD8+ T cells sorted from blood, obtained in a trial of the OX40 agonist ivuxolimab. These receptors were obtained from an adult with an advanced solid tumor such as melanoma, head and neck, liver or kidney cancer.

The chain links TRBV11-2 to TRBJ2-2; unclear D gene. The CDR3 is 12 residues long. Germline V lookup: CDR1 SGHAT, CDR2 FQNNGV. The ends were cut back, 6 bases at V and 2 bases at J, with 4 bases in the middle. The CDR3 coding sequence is TGTGCCAGCAGACTCAACACCGGGGAGCTGTTTTTT. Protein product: CASRLNTGELFF.

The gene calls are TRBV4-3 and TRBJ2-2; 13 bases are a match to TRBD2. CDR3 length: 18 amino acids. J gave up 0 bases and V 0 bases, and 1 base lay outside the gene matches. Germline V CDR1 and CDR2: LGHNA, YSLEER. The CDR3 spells CASSQETSGGTNTGELFF. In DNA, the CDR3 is TGCGCCAGCAGCCAAGAGACTAGCGGGGGGACGAACACCGGGGAGCTGTTTTTT.

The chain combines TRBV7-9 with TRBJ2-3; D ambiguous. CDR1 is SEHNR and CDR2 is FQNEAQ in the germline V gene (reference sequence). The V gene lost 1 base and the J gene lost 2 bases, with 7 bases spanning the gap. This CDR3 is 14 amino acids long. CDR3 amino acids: CASSLDGVTDTQYF. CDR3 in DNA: TGTGCCAGCAGCTTAGACGGAGTCACAGATACGCAGTATTTT.

CDR3 sequence (DNA): TGTGCCAGCAGCGCGGGACTAGCGGGATACAATGAGCAGTTCTTC. Its translation: CASSAGLAGYNEQFF. The rearrangement links TRBV9 to TRBJ2-1, with 13 bases aligning to TRBD2. Germline V gives CDR1 SGDLS, CDR2 YYNGEE. V lost 3 bases, J lost 4 bases, and 1 base stayed unmatched. The CDR3 runs to 15 residues.

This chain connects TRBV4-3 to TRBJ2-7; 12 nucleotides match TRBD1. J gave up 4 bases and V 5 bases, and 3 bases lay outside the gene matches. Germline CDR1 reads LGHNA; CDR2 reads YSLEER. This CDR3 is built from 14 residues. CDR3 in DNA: TGCGCCAGCAGCAAGGGACAGGGGGCTTACGAGCAGTACTTC. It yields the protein CASSKGQGAYEQYF.

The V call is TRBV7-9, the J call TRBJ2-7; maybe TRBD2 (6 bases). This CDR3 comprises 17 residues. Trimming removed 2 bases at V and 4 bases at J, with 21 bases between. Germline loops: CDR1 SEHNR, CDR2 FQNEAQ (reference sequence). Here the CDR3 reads CASSLLYIGRENYEQYF. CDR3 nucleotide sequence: TGTGCCAGCAGCTTATTATATATAGGGCGGGAAAATTACGAGCAGTACTTC.

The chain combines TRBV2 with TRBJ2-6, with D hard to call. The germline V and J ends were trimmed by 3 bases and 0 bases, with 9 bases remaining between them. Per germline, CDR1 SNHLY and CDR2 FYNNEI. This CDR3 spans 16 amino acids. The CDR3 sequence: CASSDYTFSGANVLTF. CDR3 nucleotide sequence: TGTGCCAGCAGTGATTACACCTTCTCTGGGGCCAACGTCCTGACTTTC.

The CDR3 nucleotides are TGTGCCAGCAGCGTAGGGGACGGGTCTGAGCAGTTCTTC. It is translated as CASSVGDGSEQFF. The chain is built from TRBV9 and TRBJ2-1, with D perhaps being TRBD1 or TRBD2 (5 bases each). Germline CDR1 reads SGDLS; CDR2 reads YYNGEE. This CDR3 spans 13 amino acids. V lost 0 bases and J lost 9, with 10 bases in between.

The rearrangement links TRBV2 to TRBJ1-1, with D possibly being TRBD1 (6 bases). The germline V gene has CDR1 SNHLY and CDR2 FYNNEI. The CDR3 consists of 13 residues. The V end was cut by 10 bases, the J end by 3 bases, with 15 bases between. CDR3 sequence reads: CATTDSGYTEAFF. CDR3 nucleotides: TGTGCCACGACGGACAGTGGATACACTGAAGCTTTCTTT.

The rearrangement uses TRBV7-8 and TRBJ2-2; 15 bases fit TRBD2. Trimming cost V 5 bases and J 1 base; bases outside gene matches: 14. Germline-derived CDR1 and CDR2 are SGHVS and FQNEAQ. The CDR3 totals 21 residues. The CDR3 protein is CASSLTTPSGLAGGNTGELFF. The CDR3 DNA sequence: TGTGCCAGCAGCCTGACCACCCCCTCGGGACTAGCGGGAGGGAACACCGGGGAGCTGTTTTTT.